Presented here are 13 T cell receptor beta chains from one specimen sequenced in a study of T-cell memory formation after mild COVID-19 (dated by TCRdb to the early 2020s). The method was 5' RACE. Instrument on record: Illumina NovaSeq 6000. TCRdb reanalyzed the raw reads on its own, using fastp at Q25 for trimming and MiXCR for clone calling, and kept in-frame beta chains. Records with the same CDR3 protein are collapsed into one entry carrying the most frequent genes and DNA. Counted in this sample were 300,000 or so distinct CDR3 sequences; more than 15% of them appeared once. Of the sample, about a fifth falls within the top ten clones. Sequencing used PBMCs or a T cell subset sorted from them (not recorded which). The receptor source for this set is a young man who had mild COVID-19 (a few samples of this study predate the infection). The sample titles of this study are shuffled in the database, so cell type and time point are left out; the donor was told from shared clones.

This clonotype turned up a few times. The rearrangement links TRBV4-3 to TRBJ1-2; D uncertain. CDR1 LGHNA and CDR2 YSLEER come from the germline V gene. This CDR3 contains 14 residues. V lost 3 bases and J 8 bases, leaving 16 bases between the germline ends. The CDR3 spells CASSQDLGTGGYTF. The CDR3 nucleotides read TGCGCCAGCAGCCAGGATCTTGGAACCGGCGGCTACACCTTC.

The sample holds a few counts of this clonotype. This chain connects TRBV6-1 to TRBJ2-3, with D hard to call. Trimming shortened V by 6 bases and J by 2 bases, and 18 bases separated the two germline ends. The germline V gene encodes CDR1 MNHNS and CDR2 SASEGT. The CDR3 sequence is 16 residues long. The CDR3, as DNA: TGTGCCAGCAGAAATGCGGTTCTTCGATACACAGATACGCAGTATTTT. As protein: CASRNAVLRYTDTQYF.

This clonotype was seen more than once but under ten times. The chain couples TRBV6-6 to TRBJ2-3; TRBD1 aligns across 9 bases. CDR1 MNHNY and CDR2 SVGAGI come from the germline V gene (reference sequence). The trim removed 5 bases at V and 14 bases at J, leaving 17 bases unmatched. The CDR3 runs 15 residues. CDR3 region: CASSNWGQGPPLLYF. CDR3 DNA sequence: TGTGCCAGCAGTAACTGGGGACAGGGACCCCCGCTCCTGTATTTT.

A few counts support this clonotype. The V gene is TRBV5-1, the J gene TRBJ2-1; no definite D call. The V gene's germline CDR1 is SGHRS and CDR2 YFSETQ. The CDR3 consists of 13 residues. V lost 4 bases, J lost 5 bases, and 10 bases lay in between. CDR3 coding DNA: TGCGCCAGCAGCCCGCAAAACAACAATGAGCAGTTCTTC. Its translation: CASSPQNNNEQFF.

This clonotype has just a few counts. The J gene is TRBJ2-3, the V gene TRBV27; D is undetermined. Germline CDR1 reads MNHEY; CDR2 reads SMNVEV (reference sequence). CDR3 size: 13 residues. The V gene lost 6 bases and the J gene lost 1 base, with 8 bases spanning the gap. The CDR3 region is CASRQVGTDTQYF. Written as DNA, the CDR3 is TGTGCCAGCAGGCAAGTGGGCACAGATACGCAGTATTTT.

This chain links TRBV6-2 or TRBV6-3 with TRBJ1-5, with TRBD1 matching 8 bases. The germline gives CDR1 MNHEY, CDR2 SVGEGT. The CDR3 loop spans 18 amino acids. The ends lost 2 bases at V and 7 bases at J; junction bases unmatched: 16. The CDR3 DNA sequence: TGTGCCAGCAGTTACCCAGGACCGGACGACAGGGGAAGGCAGCCCCAGCATTTT. It encodes CASSYPGPDDRGRQPQHF.

The V call is TRBV12-3 or TRBV12-4, the J call TRBJ1-4; D unclear. CDR3 size: 13 residues. The V and J ends lost 3 bases and 5 bases respectively, with 7 bases between them. In DNA, the CDR3 is TGTGCCAGCAGTTTTCGGAGGAATGAAAAACTGTTTTTT. Translating gives CASSFRRNEKLFF.

In its sample, this clonotype was seen many times. The chain uses TRBV6-2 or TRBV6-3 and TRBJ2-2; 8 positions agree with TRBD2. There are 13 residues in the CDR3. CDR1 and CDR2 (germline): MNHEY, SVGEGT. V was clipped by 7 bases and J by 7 bases; unmatched bases: 5. The CDR3: CASKQRGNGELFF. The CDR3 DNA reads as TGTGCCAGCAAACAGCGGGGGAACGGGGAGCTGTTTTTT.

In regard to this clonotype: At one end, the junction sequence differs from germline, possibly due to a read error. The V call is TRBV4-1, the J call TRBJ2-5; D remains ambiguous. The germline V gene encodes CDR1 MGHRA and CDR2 YSYEKL. The CDR3 totals 15 residues. CDR3 residues: CASTQESAIQETQHF. In DNA form, the CDR3 reads TGCGCCAGCACCCAAGAGTCGGCTATCCAAGAGACCCAGCACTTC.

This clonotype was observed a few times. This rearrangement joins TRBV4-1 to TRBJ1-2; D gene uncertain. V shed 1 base and J shed 4 bases, with 10 bases lying between them. This CDR3 has 14 amino acids. From germline, CDR1 is MGHRA and CDR2 YSYEKL. CDR3 sequence: CASSQGSRSYGYTF. In DNA, the CDR3 is TGCGCCAGCAGCCAAGGTTCGAGGAGCTATGGCTACACCTTC.

This clonotype was seen only a few times. The rearrangement joins TRBV4-3 to TRBJ2-5; D is undetermined. The germline gives CDR1 LGHNA, CDR2 YSLEER. The CDR3 loop spans 15 amino acids. Trimming cost V 0 bases and J 1 base, with 9 bases left between them. CDR3 residues: CASSQDHDFQETQYF. The CDR3 DNA reads TGCGCCAGCAGCCAAGATCATGACTTCCAAGAGACCCAGTACTTC.

The chain uses TRBV27 and TRBJ2-3; TRBD1 is a possible D gene (6 bases). The CDR3 sequence is 15 residues long. V was clipped by 5 bases and J by 3 bases, with 15 bases between them. Germline CDR1 and CDR2: MNHEY and SMNVEV (reference sequence). CDR3 amino acids: CASSPYRVMTDTQYF. The CDR3, as DNA: TGTGCCAGCAGTCCGTACAGGGTTATGACAGATACGCAGTATTTT.

This clonotype turned up a few times. This chain uses TRBV6-6 with TRBJ2-7; a weak D match, TRBD1 (6 bases). The germline gives CDR1 MNHNY, CDR2 SVGAGI (reference sequence). Trimming stripped 6 bases from V and 0 bases from J, with 15 bases between. The CDR3 is made up of 15 amino acids. In nucleotides, the CDR3 is TGTGCCAGCAGCTATGACACAGGGTTCTCCTACGAGCAGTACTTC. This codes for CASSYDTGFSYEQYF.